This TCR beta chain emerged from a study of T-cell memory formation after mild COVID-19 (dated by TCRdb to 2020 to 2023). At the level of the whole study: TCR sequence clusters from the two donors were largely donor specific. Longitudinal TCRalpha and TCRbeta repertoire sequencing tracked T-cell clones expanding and contracting after mild COVID-19 in two donors. Two young, previously healthy adult volunteers, one female and one male, were included in the cohort. What the research found in general, with its limitations: Clones contracting from day 15 to 85 had balanced CD4/CD8 phenotypes, while a second wave expanding from day 15 to 37 was biased towards CD4+. The second-wave clones that peaked on day 37 were not confirmed to be SARS-CoV-2 specific. Only a couple of mild cases were covered by the study, and larger cohorts that include severe cases with pre-infection samples were considered necessary. Some responding clones were found in pre-infection memory, which suggests that pre-existing cross-reactive memory T cells took part in the SARS-CoV-2 response. Contracting CD4+ clones appeared mostly in the CM and EM memory subsets, whereas CD8+ clones were enriched in EMRA.

PBMCs were isolated by Ficoll-Paque density gradient centrifugation. This clonotype was found a few times. This clone's antigen is unknown. Base-call qualities are not available, and no considerably larger clone is one nucleotide away. Including the terminal cysteine and phenylalanine, the CDR3 comprises 14 residues. Only CDR3 DNA remains: 42 bases, in frame from the first base. V was cut back by 4 bases and J by 0 bases, leaving a gap of 10 bases between them. CDR1 is given as GTSNPN and CDR2 as SVGIG, both from the germline V gene (reference sequence). TCRdb records Illumina NovaSeq 6000 as the sequencer. TCRalpha and TCRbeta cDNA libraries were constructed by 5'RACE with constant-segment primers, with sample barcodes and unique molecular identifiers being introduced. Trizol reagent was used to extract RNA from every sample. The libraries were amplified in two PCR steps, and the second step added a second sample barcode and Illumina TruSeq adapters. Libraries were sequenced on an Illumina NovaSeq with 2 x 150 bp paired-end reads. For the original study's pipeline: With migec v1.2.7, reads were demultiplexed and then collapsed into UMI-guided consensus sequences. Using mixcr v2.1.11, UMI consensuses were aligned to TRA and TRB V and J templates and then assembled into clonotypes. Clonotypes were classified as expanded or contracted when called significant by both edgeR and NoisET, with noise models trained on biological replicates. For edgeR calls, the cutoffs were a false discovery rate-adjusted p below 0.01 and a log2 fold-change threshold of 1. As an exploratory analysis of dynamics, max-normalized trajectories of the 1000 most abundant clonotypes were examined by PCA with hierarchical clustering. The CD4 or CD8 phenotype of responding clones was assigned using the separately sequenced CD4+ and CD8+ repertoires. The raw public data were reprocessed by TCRdb itself: fastp quality trimming at Q25, MiXCR clonotype calling, in-frame beta chains only. CDR3 protein sequences are deduplicated, and each keeps its most common genes and DNA. These V and J calls derive from TCRdb rather than the authors' analysis. Counted in this sample were around 440,000 distinct CDR3 sequences; 18% of them appeared once. Clones ranked in the top ten supply approximately 13% of the sample.

The source is an adult woman who had mild COVID-19 (a few samples of this study predate the infection). The sample titles of this study are shuffled in the database, so cell type and time point are left out; the donor was told from shared clones. The rearranged chain carries TRBV30 and TRBJ1-3, with the D gene not clear enough to name. Sequencing input: PBMCs or a T cell subset sorted from them (not recorded which). The sequenced DNA is TGTGCCTGGACAGGTTCGCCCTCTGGAAACACCATATATTTT. Its coded protein is CAWTGSPSGNTIYF.